The clone carrying this TCR beta chain was recorded many times. What it recognizes is unknown. The data originate from a study of early T cells in non-severe SARS-CoV-2 infection. In the study overall: Chains were unpaired, as sequencing was done on bulk RNA from unsorted whole blood.

The V gene lost 2 bases and the J gene lost 3 bases, with 12 bases spanning the gap. The CDR3 is made up of 15 amino acids. The V gene's germline CDR1 is SGHDT and CDR2 YYEEEE. General study findings and limits: Using VDJdb, the matching emphasized anti-spike CD8 responses while missing private and CD4 specificities.

Individually, cDNA molecules had unique molecular identifiers attached to them. Each CDR3 protein gets one entry after TCRdb re-called the 5' RACE reads with MiXCR. The table lists about 31,000 distinct CDR3 sequences, 5.8% of them singletons. This chain joins TRBV5-6 and TRBJ1-5; D gene ambiguous. Sequencing used whole blood. This TCR came from an adult who was a healthcare worker with PCR-confirmed SARS-CoV-2 infection or an uninfected control (not recorded which). The CDR3 loop reads CASSFGQFHNQPQHF. CDR3 sequence (DNA): TGTGCCAGCAGCTTCGGGCAGTTCCACAATCAGCCCCAGCATTTT.